The rows below give T cell receptor beta chains drawn from one sample of a study of cytomegalovirus exposure and HLA in healthy donors. Some clones are missing from TCRdb's copy, which holds only in-frame ones; the method was immunoSEQ multiplex PCR. The data show about 160,000 clones, 82% seen once. Sequenced input: PBMCs. The receptors here all came from a girl aged 2-10 years in good health and CMV-seropositive. Both conserved end residues are part of each CDR3. Fields, in order: clone size, V gene, J gene, D gene, CDR3 DNA, CDR3 protein. D genes are given only for firm matches. Clone size is given for some rows only: seen once, a few or many times, or a class if the clone is expanded.

size: -
V: TRBV27
J: TRBJ2-2
D: -
DNA: TGTGCCAGCAGGGCGACTAGAATTCGGTATTCAACTAACGGGGAGCTGTTTTTT
CDR3: CASRATRIRYSTNGELFF

size: once
V: TRBV7-8
J: TRBJ2-1
D: TRBD2
DNA: TGTGCCAGCAGCCCCCGCGGGGGGAACTACAATGAGCAGTTCTTC
CDR3: CASSPRGGNYNEQFF

size: few
V: TRBV21-1
J: TRBJ1-5
D: -
DNA: TGTGCCAGCAGACAGGGGGCGCAGCCCCAGCATTTT
CDR3: CASRQGAQPQHF

size: -
V: TRBV4-1
J: TRBJ2-1
D: TRBD2
DNA: TGCGCCAGCAGCCCCCTGGCGGGAGCACAGAATGAGCAGTTCTTC
CDR3: CASSPLAGAQNEQFF

size: -
V: TRBV14
J: TRBJ2-7
D: -
DNA: TGTGCCAGCAGCCCGACACGGTATACCTACGAGCAGTACTTC
CDR3: CASSPTRYTYEQYF

size: few
V: TRBV10-3
J: TRBJ2-3
D: TRBD1
DNA: TGTGCCATCAGCCCCCGGGACAGCCTCACAGATACGCAGTATTTT
CDR3: CAISPRDSLTDTQYF

size: -
V: TRBV7-8
J: TRBJ2-5
D: TRBD2
DNA: TGTGCCAGCAGCTTAGGCCTTGTGGGGACTATGACCGAGACCCAGTACTTC
CDR3: CASSLGLVGTMTETQYF

size: -
V: TRBV4-1
J: TRBJ1-1
D: TRBD1
DNA: TGCGCCAGCAGCCGACCCGGGACAGGGGGCACTGAAGCTTTCTTT
CDR3: CASSRPGTGGTEAFF

size: few
V: TRBV2
J: TRBJ2-7
D: TRBD2
DNA: TGTGCCAGCAGGAGGCTAGCGGGGACCCTCTCCTACGAGCAGTACTTC
CDR3: CASRRLAGTLSYEQYF

size: -
V: TRBV29-1
J: TRBJ2-7
D: TRBD2
DNA: TGCAGCGTTGAGGCGGGAGAGGACGAGCAGTACTTC
CDR3: CSVEAGEDEQYF

size: -
V: TRBV28
J: TRBJ2-5
D: TRBD2
DNA: TGTGCCAGCACCTCCGGGACTAGCGGGTATCAAGAGACCCAGTACTTC
CDR3: CASTSGTSGYQETQYF

size: -
V: TRBV28
J: TRBJ1-2
D: -
DNA: TGTGCCAGCAGGAGACAGACTCAGACATATGGCTACACCTTC
CDR3: CASRRQTQTYGYTF

size: few
V: TRBV4-2
J: TRBJ2-7
D: -
DNA: TGTGCCAGCAGCCAAGCCTCTGAACCGGGACTTCAGTACTTC
CDR3: CASSQASEPGLQYF

size: -
V: TRBV20-1
J: TRBJ2-7
D: -
DNA: TGCAGTGCCGAACCGGGGTACGAGCAGTACTTC
CDR3: CSAEPGYEQYF

size: -
V: TRBV2
J: TRBJ2-5
D: TRBD2
DNA: TGTGCCAGCAGTGAAGTGATAGGACTAGCGGAAGAGACCCAGTACTTC
CDR3: CASSEVIGLAEETQYF

size: -
V: TRBV5-4
J: TRBJ1-1
D: -
DNA: TGTGCCAGCAGCTTGGACTTACAGGACACTGAAGCTTTCTTT
CDR3: CASSLDLQDTEAFF

size: -
V: TRBV2
J: TRBJ2-1
D: TRBD2
DNA: TGTGCCAGCCGGCCTAGCGGGATGCTTGAGCAGTTCTTC
CDR3: CASRPSGMLEQFF

size: -
V: TRBV7-6
J: TRBJ2-3
D: TRBD2
DNA: TGTGCCAGCAGCTTTACTAGCGGAGGGGGGGATACGCAGTATTTT
CDR3: CASSFTSGGGDTQYF

size: -
V: TRBV5-1
J: TRBJ2-3
D: -
DNA: TGCGCCAGCAGCTTGGCCCCGGTGTCCGATACGCAGTATTTT
CDR3: CASSLAPVSDTQYF

size: -
V: TRBV27
J: TRBJ2-1
D: TRBD2
DNA: TGTGCCAGCAGTCCCGGGACTAGCGGGCACAATGAGCAGTTCTTC
CDR3: CASSPGTSGHNEQFF

size: -
V: TRBV19
J: TRBJ2-5
D: TRBD2
DNA: TGTGCCAGTAGTATGTCGTCTAGCGGGAGAAAGACCCAGTACTTC
CDR3: CASSMSSSGRKTQYF

size: -
V: TRBV18
J: TRBJ2-3
D: TRBD2
DNA: TGTGCCAGCTCACCACCCCTTGGCGGGAGGACCGACACAGATACGCAGTATTTT
CDR3: CASSPPLGGRTDTDTQYF

size: -
V: TRBV7-9
J: TRBJ2-5
D: -
DNA: TGTGCCAGCAGCTTAGGCGGTCCAATCTGGACCCAGTACTTC
CDR3: CASSLGGPIWTQYF

size: -
V: TRBV5-6
J: TRBJ2-1
D: TRBD2
DNA: TGTGCCAGCAATCCCGCCGGGACTAGGGACAATGAGCAGTTCTTC
CDR3: CASNPAGTRDNEQFF

size: few
V: TRBV7-2
J: TRBJ1-2
D: -
DNA: TGTGCCAGCAGCTCCCCCCCAGGCGGCTACACCTTC
CDR3: CASSSPPGGYTF

size: -
V: TRBV7-9
J: TRBJ2-1
D: -
DNA: TGTGCCAGCAGCTTACAGGTGTCCTACAATGAGCAGTTCTTC
CDR3: CASSLQVSYNEQFF

size: -
V: TRBV27
J: TRBJ2-7
D: TRBD1
DNA: TGTGCCAGCAGTTCCACGCCACGACAGGGGTTCCCCTACGAGCAGTACTTC
CDR3: CASSSTPRQGFPYEQYF

size: -
V: TRBV30
J: TRBJ2-7
D: TRBD2
DNA: TGTGCCTGGAGTGTTGGTAGCGGGAGCGAGCAGTACTTC
CDR3: CAWSVGSGSEQYF

size: -
V: TRBV30
J: TRBJ1-1
D: -
DNA: TGTGCCTGGAGTGTGTATACTGAAGCTTTCTTT
CDR3: CAWSVYTEAFF

size: -
V: TRBV27
J: TRBJ2-1
D: -
DNA: TGTGCCAGCACTTCGATAGAGGTGGTTGGCCTGAATGAGCAGTTCTTC
CDR3: CASTSIEVVGLNEQFF

size: -
V: TRBV2
J: TRBJ1-5
D: -
DNA: TGTGCCAGCAGCTACCGAGGCAGGGGCGACAATCAGCCCCAGCATTTT
CDR3: CASSYRGRGDNQPQHF

size: -
V: TRBV14
J: TRBJ2-4
D: -
DNA: TGTGCCAGCAGCCAAACGAAGGGGGACATTCAGTACTTC
CDR3: CASSQTKGDIQYF

size: -
V: TRBV27
J: TRBJ1-5
D: TRBD1
DNA: TGTGCCAGCAGTTCCCTGACAGGGCCGGATCAGCCCCAGCATTTT
CDR3: CASSSLTGPDQPQHF

size: once
V: TRBV30
J: TRBJ2-5
D: TRBD2
DNA: TGTGCCTGGAGTGTAGCGGGAGGCCTCCAAGAGACCCAGTACTTC
CDR3: CAWSVAGGLQETQYF

size: once
V: TRBV10-1
J: TRBJ2-1
D: -
DNA: TGCGCCAGCAGTGATCGGAGGGATAATGAGCAGTTCTTC
CDR3: CASSDRRDNEQFF

size: -
V: TRBV29-1
J: TRBJ2-7
D: TRBD1
DNA: TGCAGCGTTGGTGGACAGGGAAAATCCTACGAGCAGTACTTC
CDR3: CSVGGQGKSYEQYF

size: -
V: TRBV11-2
J: TRBJ2-7
D: -
DNA: TGTGCCAGCAGCTCCTGGGAGAGTTCCTCCTACGAGCAGTACTTC
CDR3: CASSSWESSSYEQYF

size: -
V: TRBV30
J: TRBJ2-7
D: TRBD2
DNA: TGTGCCTGGTCCGGCGGGAGGTACGAGCAGTACTTC
CDR3: CAWSGGRYEQYF

size: few
V: TRBV5-1
J: TRBJ2-7
D: -
DNA: TGCGCCAGCAGCTTGGTACCCCCGGGAGCGGGCCTCTACGAGCAGTACTTC
CDR3: CASSLVPPGAGLYEQYF

size: -
V: TRBV19
J: TRBJ2-7
D: -
DNA: TGTGCCAGTACTCTACGGACTTGGCGCGGACGGAGAGTACCTTACGAGCAGTACTTC
CDR3: CASTLRTWRGRRVPYEQYF